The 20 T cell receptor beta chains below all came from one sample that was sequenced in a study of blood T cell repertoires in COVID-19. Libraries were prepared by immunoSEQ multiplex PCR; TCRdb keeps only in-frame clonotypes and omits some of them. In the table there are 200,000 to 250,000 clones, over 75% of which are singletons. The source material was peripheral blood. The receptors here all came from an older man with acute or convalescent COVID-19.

This chain's CDR3 is CASSQSGLRDYRAYEQYV. The CDR3 coding sequence is TGCGCCAGCAGTCAATCGGGCCTTCGGGACTATCGGGCCTACGAGCAGTACGTC. J is TRBJ2-7 and V is TRBV23-1, with TRBD2 matching 7 bases. TRBV23-1 is marked as an open reading frame, function uncertain. V was clipped by 0 bases and J by 2 bases; unmatched bases: 13. The CDR3 contains 18 residues.

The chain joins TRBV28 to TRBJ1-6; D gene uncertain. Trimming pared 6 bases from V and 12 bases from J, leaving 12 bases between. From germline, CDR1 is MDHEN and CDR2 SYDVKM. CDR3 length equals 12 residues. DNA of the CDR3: TGTGCCAGCAGCCCCGTCCGGGGACCCCTCCACTTT. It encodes CASSPVRGPLHF.

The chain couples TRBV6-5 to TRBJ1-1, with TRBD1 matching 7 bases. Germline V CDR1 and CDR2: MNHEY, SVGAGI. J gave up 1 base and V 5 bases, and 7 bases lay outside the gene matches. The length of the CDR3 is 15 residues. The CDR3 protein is CASSTPRQGNTEAFF. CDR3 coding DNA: TGTGCCAGCAGTACCCCCAGACAGGGGAACACTGAAGCTTTCTTT.

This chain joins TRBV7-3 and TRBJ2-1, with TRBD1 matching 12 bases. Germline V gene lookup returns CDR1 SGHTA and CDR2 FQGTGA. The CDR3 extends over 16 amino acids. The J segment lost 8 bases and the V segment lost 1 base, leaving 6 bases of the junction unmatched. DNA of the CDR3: TGTGCCAGCAGCTTAAGGGGACAGGGGGCGCAGGATGAGCAGTTCTTC. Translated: CASSLRGQGAQDEQFF.

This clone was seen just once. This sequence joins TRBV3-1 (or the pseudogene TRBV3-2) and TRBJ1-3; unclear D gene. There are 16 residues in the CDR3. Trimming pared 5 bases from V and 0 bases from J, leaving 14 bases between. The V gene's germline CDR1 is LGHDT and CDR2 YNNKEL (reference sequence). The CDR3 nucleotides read TGTGCCAGCAGCTCAACGGTCCCTCACTCTGGAAACACCATATATTTT. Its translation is CASSSTVPHSGNTIYF.

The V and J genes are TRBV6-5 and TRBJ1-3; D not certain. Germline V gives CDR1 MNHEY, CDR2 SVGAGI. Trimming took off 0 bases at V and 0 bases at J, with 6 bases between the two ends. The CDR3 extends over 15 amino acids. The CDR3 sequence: CASSYSRGSGNTIYF. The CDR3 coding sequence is TGTGCCAGCAGTTACTCTCGGGGCTCTGGAAACACCATATATTTT.

The CDR3 DNA reads as TGTGCCAGCAGTTCAAAGACTAGCTCCCGGAGCACAGATACGCAGTATTTT. Protein: CASSSKTSSRSTDTQYF. The chain links TRBV27 to TRBJ2-3, with 7 bases matching TRBD2. This CDR3 region has 17 residues. V lost 4 bases, J lost 0 bases, and 10 bases stayed unmatched. The germline CDR1 and CDR2 sequences are MNHEY and SMNVEV (reference sequence).

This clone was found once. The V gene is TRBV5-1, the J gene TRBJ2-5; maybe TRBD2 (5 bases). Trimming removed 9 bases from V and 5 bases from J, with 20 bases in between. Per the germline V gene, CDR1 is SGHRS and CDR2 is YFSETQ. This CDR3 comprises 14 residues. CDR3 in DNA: TGCGCCACCTCGAGAGGGCGGCGAGGCGAGACCCAGTACTTC. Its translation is CATSRGRRGETQYF.

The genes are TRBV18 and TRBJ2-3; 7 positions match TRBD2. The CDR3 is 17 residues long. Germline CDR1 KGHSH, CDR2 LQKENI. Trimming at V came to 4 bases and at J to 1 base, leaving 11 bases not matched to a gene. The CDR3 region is CASSLRGGSPGTDTQYF. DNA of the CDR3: TGTGCCAGCTCACTACGGGGCGGGAGTCCCGGCACAGATACGCAGTATTTT.

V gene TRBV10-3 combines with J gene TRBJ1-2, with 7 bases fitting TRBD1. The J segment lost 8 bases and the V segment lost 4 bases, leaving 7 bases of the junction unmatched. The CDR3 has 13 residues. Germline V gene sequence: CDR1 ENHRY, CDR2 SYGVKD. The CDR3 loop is CAISAPGGEGYTF. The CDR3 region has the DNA TGTGCCATCAGTGCTCCAGGGGGAGAGGGCTACACCTTC.

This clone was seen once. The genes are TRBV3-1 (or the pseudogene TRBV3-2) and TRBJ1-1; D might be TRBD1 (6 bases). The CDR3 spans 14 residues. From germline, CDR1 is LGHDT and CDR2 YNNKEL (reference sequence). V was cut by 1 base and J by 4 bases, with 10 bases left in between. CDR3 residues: CASSQVGQTTEAFF. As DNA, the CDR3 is TGTGCCAGCAGCCAAGTGGGACAAACCACTGAAGCTTTCTTT.

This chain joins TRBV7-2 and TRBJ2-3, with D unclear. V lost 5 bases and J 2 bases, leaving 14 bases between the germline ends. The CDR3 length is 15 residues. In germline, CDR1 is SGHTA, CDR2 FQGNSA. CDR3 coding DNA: TGTGCCAGCAGCCCATTGCCACTTGCCACAGATACGCAGTATTTT. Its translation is CASSPLPLATDTQYF.

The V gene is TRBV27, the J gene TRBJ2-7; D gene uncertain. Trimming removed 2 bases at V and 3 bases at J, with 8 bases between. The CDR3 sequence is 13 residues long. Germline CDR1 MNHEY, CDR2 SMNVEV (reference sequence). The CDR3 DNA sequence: TGTGCCAGCAGTTTAATGGGCAGCTACGAGCAGTACTTC. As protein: CASSLMGSYEQYF.

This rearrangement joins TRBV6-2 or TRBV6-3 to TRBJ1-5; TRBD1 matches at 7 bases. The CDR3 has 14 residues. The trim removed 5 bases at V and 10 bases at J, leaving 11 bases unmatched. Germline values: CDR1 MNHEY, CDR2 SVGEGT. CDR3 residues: CASSKGQHADPQHF. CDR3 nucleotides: TGTGCCAGCAGTAAGGGACAGCACGCGGACCCCCAGCATTTT.

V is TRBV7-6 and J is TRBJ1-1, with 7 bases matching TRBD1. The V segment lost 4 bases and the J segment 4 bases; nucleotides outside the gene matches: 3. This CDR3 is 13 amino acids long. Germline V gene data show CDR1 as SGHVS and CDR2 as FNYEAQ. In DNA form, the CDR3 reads TGTGCCAGCAGCTACAGGGGTGGCACTGAAGCTTTCTTT. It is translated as CASSYRGGTEAFF.

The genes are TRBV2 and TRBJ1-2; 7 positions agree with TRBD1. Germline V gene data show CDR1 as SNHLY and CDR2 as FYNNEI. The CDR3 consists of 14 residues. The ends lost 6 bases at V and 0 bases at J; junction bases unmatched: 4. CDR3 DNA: TGTGCCAGCAGAGGGACAGTACCTAACTATGGCTACACCTTC. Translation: CASRGTVPNYGYTF.

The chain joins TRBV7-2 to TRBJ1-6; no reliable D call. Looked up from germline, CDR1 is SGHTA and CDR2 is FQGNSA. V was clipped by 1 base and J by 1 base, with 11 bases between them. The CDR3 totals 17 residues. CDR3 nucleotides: TGTGCCAGCAGCTTAGAAGTTTGGCCGTCCTATAATTCACCCCTCCACTTT. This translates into CASSLEVWPSYNSPLHF.

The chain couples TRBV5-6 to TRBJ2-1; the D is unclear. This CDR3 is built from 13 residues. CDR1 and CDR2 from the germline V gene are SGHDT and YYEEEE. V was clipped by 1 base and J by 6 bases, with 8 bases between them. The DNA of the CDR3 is TGTGCCAGCAGCTTGTGGCGGTTCAATGAGCAGTTCTTC. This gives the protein CASSLWRFNEQFF.

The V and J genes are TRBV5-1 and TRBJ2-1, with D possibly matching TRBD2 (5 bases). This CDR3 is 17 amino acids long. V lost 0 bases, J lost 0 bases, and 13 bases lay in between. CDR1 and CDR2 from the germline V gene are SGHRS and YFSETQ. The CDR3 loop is CASSLGASRASYNEQFF. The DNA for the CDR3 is TGCGCCAGCAGCTTGGGAGCCTCGAGGGCCTCCTACAATGAGCAGTTCTTC.

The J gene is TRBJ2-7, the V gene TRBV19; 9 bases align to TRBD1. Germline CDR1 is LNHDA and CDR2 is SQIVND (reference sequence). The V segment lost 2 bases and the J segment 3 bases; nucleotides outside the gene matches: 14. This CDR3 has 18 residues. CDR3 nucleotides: TGTGCCAGTAGTATAAGAATCCCGGGACAGGGCTATATCTACGAGCAGTACTTC. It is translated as CASSIRIPGQGYIYEQYF.